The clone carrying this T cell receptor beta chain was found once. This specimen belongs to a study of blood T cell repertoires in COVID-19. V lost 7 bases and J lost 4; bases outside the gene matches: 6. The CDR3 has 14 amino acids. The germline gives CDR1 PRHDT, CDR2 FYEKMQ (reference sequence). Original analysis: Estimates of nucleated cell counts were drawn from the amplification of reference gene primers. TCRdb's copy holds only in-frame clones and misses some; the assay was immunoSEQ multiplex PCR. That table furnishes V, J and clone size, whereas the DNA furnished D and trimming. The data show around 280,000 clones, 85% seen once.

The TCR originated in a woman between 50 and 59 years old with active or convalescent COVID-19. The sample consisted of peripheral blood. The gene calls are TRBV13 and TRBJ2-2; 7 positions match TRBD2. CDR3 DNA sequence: TGTGCCAGCATGAGGACTAGTTCCACCGGGGAGCTGTTTTTT. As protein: CASMRTSSTGELFF.